Each of the 12 T cell receptor beta chains below was sequenced from the same sample in a study of beta chain features in type 1 diabetes. Expressed TCRB transcripts were sequenced after all isolated RNA was converted to cDNA. Here immunoSEQ multiplex PCR was the method, and the copy in TCRdb shows in-frame clones only, minus some. Here the sample spans around 430,000 clones, over 25% being singletons. Input material: naive CD4+ T cells from blood. These receptors were taken from a man between 18 and 29 years old in good health.

V is TRBV29-1 and J is TRBJ2-5; weak D call: TRBD2 (6 bases). The CDR3 is 14 amino acids. Trimming took off 0 bases at V and 5 bases at J, with 13 bases between the two ends. Germline V gene data show CDR1 as SQVTM and CDR2 as ANQGSEA. CDR3 region: CSVEDRRDRETQYF. The DNA of the CDR3 is TGCAGCGTTGAAGATCGGCGGGATCGGGAGACCCAGTACTTC.

On this clone itself: Other DNA sequences in the sample encode the same CDR3. The chain links TRBV5-1 to TRBJ2-7; D gene ambiguous. Germline loops: CDR1 SGHRS, CDR2 YFSETQ. There are 14 residues in the CDR3. With 0 bases removed from V and 0 bases from J, the gap between germline ends came to 7 bases. In DNA form, the CDR3 reads TGCGCCAGCAGCTTGGCTCCCGGCTCCTACGAGCAGTACTTC. It codes for CASSLAPGSYEQYF.

CDR3 sequence (DNA): TGCGCCAGCAGCTTGATCGGTGGTGGGGCCAACGTCCTGACTTTC. Translated, it gives CASSLIGGGANVLTF. The J gene is TRBJ2-6, the V gene TRBV5-1; D remains unclear. V shed 1 base and J shed 3 bases, with 8 bases lying between them. The germline CDR1 and CDR2 sequences are SGHRS and YFSETQ. The CDR3 has 15 residues.

This clone showed up just once. This chain uses TRBV5-1 with TRBJ1-1; the D gene is possibly TRBD1 (5 bases). The CDR3 spans 16 residues. V dropped 4 bases and J dropped 2 bases, with 18 bases sitting between them. The germline CDR1 and CDR2 sequences are SGHRS and YFSETQ. CDR3 protein: CASSPNLGGANTEAFF. As DNA, the CDR3 is TGCGCCAGCAGCCCGAATCTTGGAGGGGCAAACACTGAAGCTTTCTTT.

This clone has a handful of counts. The genes are TRBV29-1 and TRBJ2-1; 8 bases align to TRBD1. The CDR3 covers 15 residues. V dropped 2 bases and J dropped 4; count of bases not matched to a gene: 7. CDR1 SQVTM and CDR2 ANQGSEA come from the germline V gene. The CDR3 DNA reads TGCAGCGTTGAAAGGACAGGGATCGGGTACAATGAGCAGTTCTTC. It codes for CSVERTGIGYNEQFF.

This clone was picked up a small number of times. The chain employs TRBV30 and TRBJ2-1, with D hard to call. Deletions cut 0 bases from V and 5 bases from J, with 11 bases between. CDR1 and CDR2 (germline): GTSNPN, SVGIG (reference sequence). This CDR3 is 14 amino acids long. The CDR3 is CAWSVMASNNEQFF. The CDR3 DNA reads TGTGCCTGGAGTGTTATGGCGAGCAACAATGAGCAGTTCTTC.

The rearrangement joins TRBV10-3 to TRBJ1-1; the D is unclear. The germline gives CDR1 ENHRY, CDR2 SYGVKD. CDR3 length: 14 amino acids. The germline V and J ends were trimmed by 0 bases and 1 base, with 6 bases remaining between them. CDR3 protein: CAISESRKNTEAFF. CDR3 coding DNA: TGTGCCATCAGTGAGTCAAGAAAGAACACTGAAGCTTTCTTT.

This clone appeared a few times. The chain recombines TRBV28 with TRBJ2-7; D remains ambiguous. V was shortened by 7 bases and J by 7 bases, with 11 bases between the two germline ends. The CDR3 covers 11 residues. Per the germline V gene, CDR1 is MDHEN and CDR2 is SYDVKM. CDR3 in amino acids: CASNAYPEQYF. CDR3 coding DNA: TGTGCCAGCAACGCGTACCCGGAGCAGTACTTC.

The chain recombines TRBV15 with TRBJ1-5; TRBD1 matches at 7 bases. The germline CDR1 and CDR2 sequences are LNHNV and YYDKDF (reference sequence). The junction had 5 bases not matched to a gene; V was cut back by 0 bases and J by 3 bases. This CDR3 is built from 16 residues. The CDR3 reads CATSRDPGGTNQPQHF. The CDR3 DNA follows: TGTGCCACCAGCAGAGATCCAGGGGGTACCAATCAGCCCCAGCATTTT.

This sequence joins TRBV29-1 and TRBJ1-2; possible D gene TRBD1, 5 bases. Germline assignment: CDR1 SQVTM and CDR2 ANQGSEA. This CDR3 is built from 13 residues. Trimming removed 4 bases from V and 2 bases from J, with 11 bases in between. The CDR3 nucleotides read TGCAGCGTTGCCCCGACAGCGAACTATGGCTACACCTTC. This translates into CSVAPTANYGYTF.

The CDR3 region has the DNA TGTGCCTGGAATGAGAGGTGGACAGGCACCTACGAGCAGTACTTC. Protein: CAWNERWTGTYEQYF. The chain is built from TRBV30 and TRBJ2-7; 7 bases are shared with TRBD1. J lost 2 bases, V lost 4 bases, and 11 bases had no gene match. Per the germline V gene, CDR1 is GTSNPN and CDR2 is SVGIG (reference sequence). The CDR3 has 15 residues. The full variable domain, its missing parts supplied by reference TRBV30 and TRBJ2-7, is SQTIHQWPATLVQPVGSPLSLECTVEGTSNPNLYWYRQAAGRGLQLLFYSVGIGQISSEVPQNLSASRPQDRQFILSSKKLLLSDSGFYLCAWNERWTGTYEQYFGPGTRLTVT.

The chain employs TRBV27 and TRBJ2-6, with D unresolved. This CDR3 region has 16 residues. Trimming left V 5 bases short and J 1 base short, with 12 bases between. From germline, CDR1 is MNHEY and CDR2 SMNVEV (reference sequence). In nucleotides, the CDR3 is TGTGCCAGCAGTCCCCGAGTCAATTCTGGGGCCAACGTCCTGACTTTC. This encodes CASSPRVNSGANVLTF.